These 10 T cell receptor beta chains came from one sample sequenced in a study of T cell responses to AZD1222 COVID-19 vaccine. Libraries were prepared by immunoSEQ multiplex PCR; TCRdb keeps only in-frame clonotypes and omits some of them. The sample includes fewer than 95,000 clones, 80% to 95% of them seen just once. The specimen was peripheral blood, collected 28 days after the second AZD1222 dose. These receptors were collected from an adult who received the AZD1222 COVID-19 vaccine.

This chain links TRBV27 with TRBJ1-2; a weak D match, TRBD1 (5 bases). The CDR3 is 14 amino acids. Trimming left V 3 bases short and J 5 bases short, with 13 bases between. CDR1 and CDR2 from the germline V gene are MNHEY and SMNVEV (reference sequence). The CDR3 coding sequence is TGTGCCAGCAGTTTTGAGGGGCAGGGTTATGGCTACACCTTC. Translating gives CASSFEGQGYGYTF.

The rearrangement joins TRBV3-1 (or the pseudogene TRBV3-2) to TRBJ2-1; 7 bases align to TRBD2. Trimming cost V 1 base and J 4 bases; bases outside gene matches: 4. CDR1 is LGHDT and CDR2 is YNNKEL in the germline V gene (reference sequence). The CDR3 spans 15 residues. The CDR3 reads CASSQGPSGYNEQFF. The CDR3 DNA sequence: TGTGCCAGCAGCCAAGGTCCTAGCGGATACAATGAGCAGTTCTTC.

V usage is TRBV18 and J usage is TRBJ2-7; possibly TRBD1 or TRBD2 for D (5 bases each). This CDR3 comprises 13 residues. Germline CDR1 and CDR2: KGHSH and LQKENI. V was pared by 3 bases and J by 5 bases, with 11 bases between. In DNA, the CDR3 is TGTGCCAGCTCACCGGCAGGGACGGACGAGCAGTACTTC. Translated, it gives CASSPAGTDEQYF. Full variable domain (missing parts from reference TRBV18 and TRBJ2-7): NAGVMQNPRHLVRRRGQEARLRCSPMKGHSHVYWYRQLPEEGLKFMVYLQKENIIDESGMPKERFSAEFPKEGPSILRIQQVVRGDSAAYFCASSPAGTDEQYFGPGTRLTVT.

This clone was detected only a few times. The chain has TRBV7-2 and TRBJ1-3; 7 bases are shared with TRBD1. The CDR3 contains 16 residues. Germline CDR1 and CDR2: SGHTA and FQGNSA. With V trimmed by 3 bases and J by 3 bases, 8 bases remained unmatched. CDR3 DNA sequence: TGTGCCAGCAGCTTCCGTGGACAGGCGGATGGAAACACCATATATTTT. Translated: CASSFRGQADGNTIYF. The variable domain in full, completed from reference TRBV7-2 and TRBJ1-3, reads GAGVSQSPSNKVTEKGKDVELRCDPISGHTALYWYRQSLGQGLEFLIYFQGNSAPDKSGLPSDRFSAERTGGSVSTLTIQRTQQEDSAVYLCASSFRGQADGNTIYFGEGSWLTVV.

The V call is TRBV5-1, the J call TRBJ1-4, with D perhaps TRBD1 (5 bases). The CDR3 sequence is 15 residues long. V was clipped by 2 bases and J by 0 bases, with 8 bases between them. Germline-derived CDR1 and CDR2 are SGHRS and YFSETQ. This CDR3 reads CASSFQGATNEKLFF. CDR3 bases: TGCGCCAGCAGCTTCCAGGGAGCAACTAATGAAAAACTGTTTTTT.

V gene TRBV6-5 combines with J gene TRBJ2-7; 11 bases map to TRBD2. Trimming at V came to 7 bases and at J to 5 bases, leaving 4 bases not matched to a gene. The CDR3 spans 13 residues. CDR1 is MNHEY, CDR2 SVGAGI, per germline. Written as DNA, the CDR3 is TGTGCCAGCAAACTAGCGGGAGCCCACGAGCAGTACTTC. Translating gives CASKLAGAHEQYF.

This clone was observed a single time. The chain recombines TRBV28 with TRBJ2-3, with 7 positions matching TRBD2. J was trimmed by 5 bases and V by 6 bases; bases with no gene match: 11. This CDR3 comprises 15 residues. The germline V gene encodes CDR1 MDHEN and CDR2 SYDVKM. The CDR3: CASSPWQSGEDTQYF. CDR3 nucleotide sequence: TGTGCCAGCAGCCCTTGGCAAAGCGGGGAAGATACGCAGTATTTT. The variable domain in full, with the rest retrieved from reference TRBV28 and TRBJ2-3, is DVKVTQSSRYLVKRTGEKVFLECVQDMDHENMFWYRQDPGLGLRLIYFSYDVKMKEKGDIPEGYSVSREKKERFSLILESASTNQTSMYLCASSPWQSGEDTQYFGPGTRLTVL.

The J gene is TRBJ2-5, the V gene TRBV27; 9 positions match TRBD2. V was pared by 8 bases and J by 10 bases, with 17 bases of the junction left unmatched. The CDR3 is 15 amino acids. Germline V lookup: CDR1 MNHEY, CDR2 SMNVEV (reference sequence). CDR3 protein: CASGPLAGRLGGQYF. The DNA for the CDR3 is TGTGCCAGCGGCCCCCTAGCGGGGAGGCTCGGGGGCCAGTACTTC.

The chain couples TRBV24-1 to TRBJ2-7; 8 nucleotides match TRBD1. Per the germline V gene, CDR1 is KGHDR and CDR2 is SFDVKD. The CDR3 covers 16 residues. V lost 2 bases, J lost 9 bases, and 14 bases stayed unmatched. CDR3 in amino acids: CATSDSRQGASGSQYF. The CDR3 DNA reads as TGTGCCACCAGTGATTCTCGGCAGGGGGCGAGCGGATCGCAGTACTTC.

The rearrangement links TRBV10-3 to TRBJ1-4; 7 positions agree with TRBD1. Unmatched junction bases numbered 12, after V lost 6 bases and J lost 8 bases. CDR1 and CDR2 (germline): ENHRY, SYGVKD. This CDR3 spans 15 amino acids. CDR3 in DNA: TGTGCCATCAGACCTGGGGACAGCCCCAGGGAAAAACTGTTTTTT. This codes for CAIRPGDSPREKLFF.